This T cell receptor beta chain appears in the sequencing data of a study of T cell responses to AZD1222 COVID-19 vaccine. Germline V gene lookup returns CDR1 SGHTA and CDR2 FQGNSA. V was clipped by 5 bases and J by 0 bases; unmatched bases: 15. The CDR3 is 19 residues long. With regard to this clone: Its cognate antigen is unknown.

General study results and limits: Spike-specific TCR breadth and depth went up after people got two AZD1222 doses. Nearly half of unique spike-specific TCRs reportedly avoided B.1.351 and B.1.1.7 mutated regions. Across spike, vaccine-associated CD4 TCRs were found, dominant at 160-218 and 743-854. Donors skewed white British and female; clonal diversity was possibly underestimated.

Method: immunoSEQ multiplex PCR; TCRdb's copy keeps in-frame clones and lacks some. The sample lists approximately 150,000 clones, approximately 90% occurring once. The gene calls are TRBV7-2 and TRBJ2-3; 9 bases map to TRBD2. This receptor was identified in an adult in good health. The specimen was peripheral blood, collected on day 0 of AZD1222 vaccination. The CDR3 region has the DNA TGTGCCAGCAGCCGCCCCCCGTCGACTAGCGGAACTAGCACAGATACGCAGTATTTT. Protein sequence: CASSRPPSTSGTSTDTQYF.